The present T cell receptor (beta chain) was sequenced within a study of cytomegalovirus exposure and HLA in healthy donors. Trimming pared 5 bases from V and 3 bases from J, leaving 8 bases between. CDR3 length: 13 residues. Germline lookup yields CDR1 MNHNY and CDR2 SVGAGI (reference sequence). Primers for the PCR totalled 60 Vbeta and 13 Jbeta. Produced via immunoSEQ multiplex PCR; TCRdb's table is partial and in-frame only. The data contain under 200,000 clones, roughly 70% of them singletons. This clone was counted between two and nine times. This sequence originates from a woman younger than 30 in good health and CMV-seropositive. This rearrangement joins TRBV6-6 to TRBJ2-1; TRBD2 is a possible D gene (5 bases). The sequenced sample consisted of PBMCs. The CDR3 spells CASSRGYYNEQFF. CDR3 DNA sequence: TGTGCCAGCAGTCGGGGTTACTACAATGAGCAGTTCTTC.